These T cell receptor beta chains were read from a single sample in a study of T cells after yellow fever vaccination. From the 5' RACE reads, TCRdb called clonotypes with MiXCR, one entry per CDR3 protein. The table lists 200,000 to 300,000 distinct CDR3 sequences, approximately 6.3% of them singletons. Sequencing used CD4+ T cells sorted from PBMCs, obtained on the day of the yellow fever booster vaccination. Receptor source: a man between 25 and 39 years old who received the YFV17D yellow fever vaccine. Each CDR3 is given with its conserved first and last residue. The order of the fields is D gene, V gene, J gene, CDR3 protein. The D gene is left open where the match is weak.

d_gene: TRBD1
v_gene: TRBV20-1
j_gene: TRBJ1-1
CDR3aa: CSARDSGQGAYTEAFF

d_gene: -
v_gene: TRBV19
j_gene: TRBJ2-3
CDR3aa: CASMGLITDTQYF

d_gene: TRBD2
v_gene: TRBV29-1
j_gene: TRBJ2-1
CDR3aa: CSVDPSLAGMFNEQFF

d_gene: -
v_gene: TRBV3-1
j_gene: TRBJ2-2
CDR3aa: CASSLTRGTGELFF

d_gene: -
v_gene: TRBV20-1
j_gene: TRBJ2-1
CDR3aa: CSATVQAAPEQFF

d_gene: -
v_gene: TRBV6-6
j_gene: TRBJ2-5
CDR3aa: CASSFPGRETQYF

d_gene: TRBD2
v_gene: TRBV5-1
j_gene: TRBJ2-3
CDR3aa: CASSRGVAGSTDTQYF

d_gene: TRBD2
v_gene: TRBV7-8
j_gene: TRBJ2-7
CDR3aa: CASSLREGSYEQYF

d_gene: TRBD1
v_gene: TRBV6-5
j_gene: TRBJ1-1
CDR3aa: CASRGGQGWNTEAFF

d_gene: TRBD2
v_gene: TRBV5-1
j_gene: TRBJ2-7
CDR3aa: CASSPGTSGFYEQYF

d_gene: TRBD2
v_gene: TRBV6-1
j_gene: TRBJ2-7
CDR3aa: CASSQASSGRYEQYF

d_gene: -
v_gene: TRBV11-3
j_gene: TRBJ2-1
CDR3aa: CASSTPPGSTNNEQFF

d_gene: TRBD1
v_gene: TRBV7-8
j_gene: TRBJ2-4
CDR3aa: CASSLDRVENIQYF

d_gene: -
v_gene: TRBV7-2
j_gene: TRBJ1-2
CDR3aa: CASSFPDRANYGYTF

d_gene: -
v_gene: TRBV7-9
j_gene: TRBJ1-1
CDR3aa: CASSLDQVAFF

d_gene: -
v_gene: TRBV20-1
j_gene: TRBJ2-5
CDR3aa: CSASDDQQYQETQYF

d_gene: -
v_gene: TRBV20-1
j_gene: TRBJ2-3
CDR3aa: CSEGTADTQYF

d_gene: -
v_gene: TRBV20-1
j_gene: TRBJ2-3
CDR3aa: CSADRPSTDTQYF

d_gene: TRBD2
v_gene: TRBV5-1
j_gene: TRBJ2-2
CDR3aa: CASSLLAGGPAGELFF

d_gene: TRBD2
v_gene: TRBV12-3/TRBV12-4
j_gene: TRBJ2-5
CDR3aa: CASTLWGGETQYF

d_gene: -
v_gene: TRBV6-5
j_gene: TRBJ2-7
CDR3aa: CASSSDVVSYEQYF

d_gene: TRBD2
v_gene: TRBV7-2
j_gene: TRBJ2-1
CDR3aa: CASSFSGGNSYNEQFF

d_gene: -
v_gene: TRBV18
j_gene: TRBJ1-4
CDR3aa: CASSPVAGTNEKLFF

d_gene: TRBD1
v_gene: TRBV10-3
j_gene: TRBJ1-2
CDR3aa: CAIRPGQGESGYTF

d_gene: TRBD1
v_gene: TRBV5-1
j_gene: TRBJ2-5
CDR3aa: CATTTPGQGEETQYF

d_gene: TRBD2
v_gene: TRBV15
j_gene: TRBJ2-5
CDR3aa: CATESGRRETQYF

d_gene: -
v_gene: TRBV20-1
j_gene: TRBJ2-1
CDR3aa: CSANRRSSYNEQFF

d_gene: -
v_gene: TRBV7-2
j_gene: TRBJ2-3
CDR3aa: CASSLELGAGTDTQYF

d_gene: -
v_gene: TRBV4-3
j_gene: TRBJ2-2
CDR3aa: CASSQERGRAGELFF

d_gene: -
v_gene: TRBV5-1
j_gene: TRBJ2-2
CDR3aa: CASTQENTGELFF

d_gene: TRBD2
v_gene: TRBV3-1
j_gene: TRBJ2-3
CDR3aa: CASSQVSSGRTDTQYF

d_gene: -
v_gene: TRBV5-5
j_gene: TRBJ2-3
CDR3aa: CASSFGNLAPDTQYF

d_gene: -
v_gene: TRBV6-5
j_gene: TRBJ1-1
CDR3aa: CASSSISGKTEAFF

d_gene: -
v_gene: TRBV7-2
j_gene: TRBJ2-1
CDR3aa: CASSLTWAPEQFF

d_gene: -
v_gene: TRBV23-1
j_gene: TRBJ2-7
CDR3aa: CASSQSPAYEQYF

d_gene: -
v_gene: TRBV27
j_gene: TRBJ2-1
CDR3aa: CASLRQGEREQFF

d_gene: -
v_gene: TRBV3-1
j_gene: TRBJ1-5
CDR3aa: CASSQGVGNQPQHF

d_gene: -
v_gene: TRBV5-4
j_gene: TRBJ2-7
CDR3aa: CASRSVLGEQYF

d_gene: -
v_gene: TRBV9
j_gene: TRBJ1-1
CDR3aa: CASSAQNTEAFF

d_gene: -
v_gene: TRBV5-1
j_gene: TRBJ1-4
CDR3aa: CASSFGRGEKLFF

d_gene: TRBD1
v_gene: TRBV24-1
j_gene: TRBJ2-3
CDR3aa: CATSGRDSRTDTQYF

d_gene: TRBD1
v_gene: TRBV7-2
j_gene: TRBJ2-1
CDR3aa: CASSPNRDRGHNEQFF

d_gene: TRBD1
v_gene: TRBV28
j_gene: TRBJ2-2
CDR3aa: CASWTGGAGRFF

d_gene: -
v_gene: TRBV20-1
j_gene: TRBJ1-2
CDR3aa: CSAPEGDYGYTF

d_gene: -
v_gene: TRBV24-1
j_gene: TRBJ1-1
CDR3aa: CATSESANTEAFF

d_gene: -
v_gene: TRBV20-1
j_gene: TRBJ2-5
CDR3aa: CSARDGETQYF